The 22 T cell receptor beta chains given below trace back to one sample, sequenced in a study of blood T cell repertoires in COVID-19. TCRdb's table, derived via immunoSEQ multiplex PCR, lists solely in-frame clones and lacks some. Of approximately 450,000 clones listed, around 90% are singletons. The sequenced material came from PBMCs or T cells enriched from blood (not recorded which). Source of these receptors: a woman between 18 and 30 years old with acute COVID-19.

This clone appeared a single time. CDR3 amino acids: CASSENSRGWQPQHF. The CDR3 DNA sequence: TGTGCCAGCAGTGAAAATAGCAGAGGCTGGCAGCCCCAGCATTTT. The chain employs TRBV2 and TRBJ1-5, with D uncertain. The CDR3 is made up of 15 amino acids. Trimming pared 2 bases from V and 7 bases from J, leaving 15 bases between. The germline V gene has CDR1 SNHLY and CDR2 FYNNEI.

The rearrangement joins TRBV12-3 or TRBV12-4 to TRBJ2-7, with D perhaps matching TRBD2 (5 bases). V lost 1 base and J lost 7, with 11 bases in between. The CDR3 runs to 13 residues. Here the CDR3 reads CASSLVSRGEQYF. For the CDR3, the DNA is TGTGCCAGCAGTTTAGTGTCGCGAGGGGAGCAGTACTTC.

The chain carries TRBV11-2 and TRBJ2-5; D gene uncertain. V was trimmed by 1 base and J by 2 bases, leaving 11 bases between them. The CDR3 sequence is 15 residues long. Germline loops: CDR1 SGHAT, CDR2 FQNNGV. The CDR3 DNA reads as TGTGCCAGCAGCTTAGGCGTCGGCGGTCAAGAGACCCAGTACTTC. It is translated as CASSLGVGGQETQYF.

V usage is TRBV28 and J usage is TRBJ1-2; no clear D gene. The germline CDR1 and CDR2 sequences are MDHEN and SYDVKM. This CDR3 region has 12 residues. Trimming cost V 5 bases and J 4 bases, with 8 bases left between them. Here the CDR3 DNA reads TGTGCCAGCAGTCAGATTTCCTATGGCTACACCTTC. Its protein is CASSQISYGYTF.

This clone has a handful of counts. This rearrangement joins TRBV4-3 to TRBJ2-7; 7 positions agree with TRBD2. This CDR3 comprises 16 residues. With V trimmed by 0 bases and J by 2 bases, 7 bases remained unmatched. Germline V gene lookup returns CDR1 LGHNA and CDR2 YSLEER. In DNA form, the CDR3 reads TGCGCCAGCAGCCAAGAACTAGCGTCAAAAACCTACGAGCAGTACTTC. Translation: CASSQELASKTYEQYF.

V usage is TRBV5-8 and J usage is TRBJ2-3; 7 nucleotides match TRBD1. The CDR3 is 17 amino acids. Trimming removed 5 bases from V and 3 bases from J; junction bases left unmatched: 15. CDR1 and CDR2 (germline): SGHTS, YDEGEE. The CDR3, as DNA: TGTGCCAGCAGGGCTCGGACAGGCCGCAGAATGACAGATACGCAGTATTTT. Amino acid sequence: CASRARTGRRMTDTQYF.

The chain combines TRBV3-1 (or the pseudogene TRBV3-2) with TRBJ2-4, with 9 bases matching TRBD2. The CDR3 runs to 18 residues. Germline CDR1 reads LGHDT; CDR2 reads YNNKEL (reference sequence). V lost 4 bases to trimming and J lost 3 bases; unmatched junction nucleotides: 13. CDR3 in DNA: TGTGCCAGCAGCCCCACTTTGGGCGCGGGGGGGAACAAAAACATTCAGTACTTC. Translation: CASSPTLGAGGNKNIQYF.

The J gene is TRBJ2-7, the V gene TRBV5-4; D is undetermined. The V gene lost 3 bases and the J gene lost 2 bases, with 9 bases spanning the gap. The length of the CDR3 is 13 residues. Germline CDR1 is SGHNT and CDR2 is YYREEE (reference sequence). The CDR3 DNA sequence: TGTGCCAGCAGCTCGACTCAGACCTACGAGCAGTACTTC. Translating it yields CASSSTQTYEQYF.

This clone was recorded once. Written as DNA, the CDR3 is TGTGCCAGCAGTTACCCCGACAGGGTAAACAATCAGCCCCAGCATTTT. It is translated as CASSYPDRVNNQPQHF. The chain recombines TRBV6-5 with TRBJ1-5; TRBD1 matches 7 bases. With V trimmed by 2 bases and J by 3 bases, 7 bases remained unmatched. CDR1 and CDR2 from the germline V gene are MNHEY and SVGAGI. The CDR3 runs to 16 residues.

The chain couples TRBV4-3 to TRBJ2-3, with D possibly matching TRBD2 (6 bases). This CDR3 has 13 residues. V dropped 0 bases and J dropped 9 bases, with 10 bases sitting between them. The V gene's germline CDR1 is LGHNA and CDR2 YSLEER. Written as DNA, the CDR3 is TGCGCCAGCAGCCAAGAGGCGAGCGGGACGCAGTATTTT. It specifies CASSQEASGTQYF.

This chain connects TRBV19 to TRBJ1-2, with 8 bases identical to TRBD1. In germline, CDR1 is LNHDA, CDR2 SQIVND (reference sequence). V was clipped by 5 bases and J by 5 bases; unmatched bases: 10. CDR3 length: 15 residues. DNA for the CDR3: TGTGCCAGTAGTGTCCAGGGGGCGCAGGAATATGGCTACACCTTC. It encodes CASSVQGAQEYGYTF.

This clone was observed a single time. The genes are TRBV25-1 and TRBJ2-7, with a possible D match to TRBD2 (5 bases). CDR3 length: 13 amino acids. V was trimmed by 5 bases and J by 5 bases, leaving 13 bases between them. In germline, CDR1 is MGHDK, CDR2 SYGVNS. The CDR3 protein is CASSSLVLHEQYF. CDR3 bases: TGTGCCAGCAGTTCACTAGTTCTCCACGAGCAGTACTTC.

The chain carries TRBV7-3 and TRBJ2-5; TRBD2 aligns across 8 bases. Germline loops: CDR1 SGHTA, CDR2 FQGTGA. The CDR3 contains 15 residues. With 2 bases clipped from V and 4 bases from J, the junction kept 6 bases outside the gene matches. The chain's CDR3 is CASSLLGGAGETQYF. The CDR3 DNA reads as TGTGCCAGCAGCTTACTCGGGGGGGCAGGAGAGACCCAGTACTTC.

As DNA, the CDR3 is TGTGCCAGCAGTTGGACTAGCGGGAGCGTATACGAGCAGTACTTC. It codes for CASSWTSGSVYEQYF. This chain uses TRBV6-2 or TRBV6-3 with TRBJ2-7; TRBD2 matches at 13 bases. The J segment lost 4 bases and the V segment lost 4 bases, leaving 4 bases of the junction unmatched. The CDR3 consists of 15 residues. Looked up from germline, CDR1 is MNHEY and CDR2 is SVGEGT.

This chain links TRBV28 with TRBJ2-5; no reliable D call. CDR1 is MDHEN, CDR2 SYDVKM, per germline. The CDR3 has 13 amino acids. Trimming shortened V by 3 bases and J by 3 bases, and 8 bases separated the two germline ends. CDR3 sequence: CASSFPLKETQYF. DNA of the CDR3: TGTGCCAGCAGTTTTCCCCTAAAAGAGACCCAGTACTTC.

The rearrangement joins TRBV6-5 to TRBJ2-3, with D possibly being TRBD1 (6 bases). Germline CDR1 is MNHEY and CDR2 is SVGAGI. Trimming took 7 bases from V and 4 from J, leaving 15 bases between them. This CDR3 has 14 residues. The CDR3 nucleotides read TGTGCCAGCACCGTCCGAGGGGGTGCAGATACGCAGTATTTT. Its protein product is CASTVRGGADTQYF.

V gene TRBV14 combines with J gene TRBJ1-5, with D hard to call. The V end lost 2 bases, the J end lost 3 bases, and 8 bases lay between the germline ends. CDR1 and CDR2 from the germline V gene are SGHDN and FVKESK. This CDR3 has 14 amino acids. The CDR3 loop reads CASSQSGINQPQHF. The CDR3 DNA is TGTGCCAGCAGCCAAAGCGGTATCAATCAGCCCCAGCATTTT.

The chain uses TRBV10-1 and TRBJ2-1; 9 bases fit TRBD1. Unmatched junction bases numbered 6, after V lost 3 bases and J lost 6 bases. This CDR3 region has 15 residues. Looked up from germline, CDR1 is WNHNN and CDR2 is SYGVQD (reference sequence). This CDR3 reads CASSDPGQGVNEQFF. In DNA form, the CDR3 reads TGCGCCAGCAGTGATCCGGGACAGGGAGTCAATGAGCAGTTCTTC.

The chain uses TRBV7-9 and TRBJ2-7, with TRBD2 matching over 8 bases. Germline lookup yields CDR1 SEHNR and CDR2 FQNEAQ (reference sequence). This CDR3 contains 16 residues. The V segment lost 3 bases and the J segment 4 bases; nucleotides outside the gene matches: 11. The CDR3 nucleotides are TGTGCCAGCAGCTTTGGTGGGGCGGGAGGCATGTACGAGCAGTACTTC. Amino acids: CASSFGGAGGMYEQYF. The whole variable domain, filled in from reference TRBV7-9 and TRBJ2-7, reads DTGVSQNPRHKITKRGQNVTFRCDPISEHNRLYWYRQTLGQGPEFLTYFQNEAQLEKSRLLSDRFSAERPKGSFSTLEIQRTEQGDSAMYLCASSFGGAGGMYEQYFGPGTRLTVT.

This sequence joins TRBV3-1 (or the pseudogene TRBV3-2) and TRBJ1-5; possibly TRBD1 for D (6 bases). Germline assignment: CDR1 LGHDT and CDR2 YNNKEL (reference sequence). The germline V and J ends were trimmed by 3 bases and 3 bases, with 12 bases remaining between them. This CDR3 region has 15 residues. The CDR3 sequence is CASSQEGGLNQPQHF. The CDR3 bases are TGTGCCAGCAGCCAGGAGGGGGGGCTCAATCAGCCCCAGCATTTT.

The DNA for the CDR3 is TGTGCCAGCAGCTTAAGTCGGGCGGGGGGCACAGATACGCAGTATTTT. Translated: CASSLSRAGGTDTQYF. V and J are TRBV7-3 and TRBJ2-3, with 7 bases lining up with TRBD2. Germline V gene sequence: CDR1 SGHTA, CDR2 FQGTGA. The J segment lost 1 base and the V segment lost 1 base, leaving 5 bases of the junction unmatched. The CDR3 consists of 16 residues.

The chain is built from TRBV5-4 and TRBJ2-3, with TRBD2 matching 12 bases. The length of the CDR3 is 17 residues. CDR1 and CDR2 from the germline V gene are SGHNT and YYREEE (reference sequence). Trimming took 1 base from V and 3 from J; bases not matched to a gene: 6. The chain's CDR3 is CASSLRLAGDSTDTQYF. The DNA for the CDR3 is TGTGCCAGCAGCTTGAGACTAGCGGGAGATAGTACAGATACGCAGTATTTT.